A single T cell receptor (beta chain) is shown here with its context. Its antigen remains unidentified. The CDR3 has 12 residues. The V gene's germline CDR1 is SGHNT and CDR2 YYREEE (reference sequence). The V gene lost 2 bases and the J gene lost 13 bases, with 10 bases spanning the gap. The data originate from a study of cytomegalovirus exposure and HLA in healthy donors. The overall study: Among a few hundred genotyped donors, about 85% fell in the Caucasian-associated ancestry cluster. Study conclusions and caveats: Across donors, presence/absence analyses took sequencing depth to be roughly uniform. Researchers reported in a later analysis that common viral pathogens appeared linked to several top clusters. For most TCR sequences rarity was the rule, although some public TCRs occurred in many donors.

The PCR contained 60 Vbeta and 13 Jbeta primers. Sequencing was performed with immunoSEQ multiplex PCR; in TCRdb, only in-frame clones are kept and a portion is missing. Its clone listing holds around 200,000 clones. This receptor was identified in a woman aged 30 to 39 in good health and CMV-seropositive. The chain joins TRBV5-4 to TRBJ1-6, with D uncertain. The sequencing sample was made of PBMCs. The chain's CDR3 is CASSFFGSPLHF. As DNA, the CDR3 is TGTGCCAGCAGCTTCTTCGGTTCGCCCCTCCACTTT.